The entry below gives a single T cell receptor beta chain sequence along with its context. Its specific antigen is unknown. No much larger clone is present one base from it, and per-base qualities are unavailable. The immunoSEQ Assay, a bias-controlled multiplex PCR, was used to amplify TCRbeta CDR3 regions from genomic DNA. As for how the authors treated the data: Within the assay, amplification of reference gene primers was used to estimate how many nucleated cells each sample contained. To quantify the absolute abundance of each unique TCRbeta CDR3 rearrangement, sequence reads were collapsed and filtered. For each sample, productive Simpson clonality was calculated as the square root of Simpson's diversity index across productive rearrangements. TCRdb retrieved this table from immuneACCESS and kept in-frame rearrangements only. Not all clones are present; in checked studies, unresolved V genes account for under half, and no reason is known for the remainder. That table supplies the V and J calls and clone size; D and trimming were determined from the DNA. The sample table holds 43,000 or so clones, of which around 79% were seen once. The top ten constitute around 22% of the sample.

Each collaborating institution followed its own protocols to collect whole blood in K2EDTA tubes. Collaborator samples were shipped for TCRbeta analysis as frozen whole blood, isolated PBMCs, or DNA extracted from either sample type. The record originates from a study of blood T cell repertoires in COVID-19 (TCRdb year 2020). Notes on the research overall: Samples from collaborators originated in the United States, Italy and Spain and spanned both the acute and convalescent phases of COVID-19. The prospective study material was composed of cDNA or gDNA derived from T cells, B-cell-depleted T cells, or PBMCs. The dataset comprised deeply sampled blood TCRbeta repertoires from subjects exposed to, actively infected with, or recovered from COVID-19. The repertoires were released in a freely available public database meant as a resource for research on the immune response to SARS-CoV-2. The samples were drawn from two sources: the first 160 participants of the ongoing ImmuneRACE study, and fewer than 1,500 subjects contributed by 6 global collaborators. The sample metadata nearly always contained a de-identified subject ID, COVID-19 status, age in years and sex. Where HLA class I and class II types were available, the types were taken from metadata supplied by the sample provider, not from assay-based typing.

Paper-wide results and their limitations: Clinical and demographic metadata were provided uncurated, with the amount varying by source and participant.

The sequenced material came from peripheral blood. This TCR derives from a woman aged 55-70 years with acute or convalescent COVID-19.

Here the CDR3 is given as CASKRFGTGDTEAFF. The sequence in DNA is TGTGCCAGCAAGCGGTTCGGGACAGGGGACACTGAAGCTTTCTTT. The V and J segments used are TRBV6-5 and TRBJ1-1, with 10 bases in between that match TRBD1. Counted from cysteine to phenylalanine, this CDR3 has 15 amino acids. Just CDR3 DNA is preserved here, 45 bases in frame from base 1. CDR1 and CDR2 are read off the germline V gene as MNHEY and SVGAGI. Trimming removed 7 bases from V and 3 bases from J; the gene matches leave 8 bases unexplained.